This T cell receptor beta chain was identified during a study of T-cell reconstitution after alpha-beta-depleted transplantation in children. This CDR3 is built from 17 residues. CDR1 and CDR2 (germline): KGHSH, LQKENI. Trimming left V 4 bases short and J 0 bases short, with 16 bases between. The table lists this clonotype with a few counts. TCRbeta library preparation incorporated unique molecular identifiers. TCRdb itself ran the PCR reads through MiXCR, one entry per CDR3 protein. The table lists around 380,000 distinct CDR3 sequences, roughly a tenth of them singletons. The chain recombines TRBV18 with TRBJ2-1; unclear D gene. The TCR sequence derives from a human donor who donated a stem cell graft to a child with acute myeloid leukemia. This specimen consisted of PBMCs from the stem cell graft donor, obtained from the stem cell graft. The CDR3 bases are TGTGCCAGCTCACGGAACACCCCAACGAGCTCCTACAATGAGCAGTTCTTC. Amino acid sequence: CASSRNTPTSSYNEQFF. The full variable domain, its missing parts supplied by reference TRBV18 and TRBJ2-1, is NAGVMQNPRHLVRRRGQEARLRCSPMKGHSHVYWYRQLPEEGLKFMVYLQKENIIDESGMPKERFSAEFPKEGPSILRIQQVVRGDSAAYFCASSRNTPTSSYNEQFFGPGTRLTVL.